Each of the 3 T cell receptor beta chains below was sequenced from the same sample in a study of blood T cell repertoires in COVID-19. TCRdb's copy holds only in-frame clones and misses some; the assay was immunoSEQ multiplex PCR. This sample has 200,000 or so clones; around four fifths occur once, and the top ten carry 5.1%. Sequences were obtained from peripheral blood. The receptor source for this set is a woman aged 70-85 years with active or convalescent COVID-19.

This chain links TRBV24-1 with TRBJ2-6; 8 positions agree with TRBD1. Looked up from germline, CDR1 is KGHDR and CDR2 is SFDVKD. V shed 3 bases, J shed 0 bases, and the junction held 9 bases outside the gene matches. CDR3 length: 19 residues. The CDR3: CATSDGLDRAHSGANVLTF. CDR3 coding DNA: TGTGCCACCAGTGATGGGTTGGACAGGGCACACTCTGGGGCCAACGTCCTGACTTTC.

The chain recombines TRBV28 with TRBJ2-7, with TRBD2 as a possible D gene (6 bases). Trimming shortened V by 7 bases and J by 2 bases, and 15 bases separated the two germline ends. Germline CDR1 MDHEN, CDR2 SYDVKM. CDR3 length: 14 amino acids. The CDR3 sequence is CASTSGGPAYEQYF. CDR3 nucleotide sequence: TGTGCCAGCACCTCTGGAGGGCCCGCCTACGAGCAGTACTTC.

This clone occurred once. This chain connects TRBV3-1 (or the pseudogene TRBV3-2) to TRBJ2-2, with TRBD2 matching over 8 bases. Germline V gene data show CDR1 as LGHDT and CDR2 as YNNKEL (reference sequence). V trimming: 4 bases; J trimming: 3 bases; junction bases outside the gene matches: 4. The CDR3 has 15 residues. CDR3 nucleotide sequence: TGTGCCAGCAGCCGGCGGGAGGCGTACACCGGGGAGCTGTTTTTT. Residues: CASSRREAYTGELFF.